This T cell receptor beta chain appears in the sequencing data of a study of blood T cells in healthy people across ages. Primers used in a second PCR of about 6 to 11 cycles were a sample-barcoded 5' primer and a J-beta primer mix. MiXCR, applied by TCRdb to the 5' RACE reads, yields one record per CDR3 protein. This sample has about 1.8 million distinct CDR3 sequences; around 50% occur once, and the top ten carry around 2.1%. Germline lookup yields CDR1 MNHEY and CDR2 SMNVEV (reference sequence). The V segment lost 7 bases and the J segment 4 bases; nucleotides outside the gene matches: 4. The CDR3 spans 14 residues.

The V gene is TRBV27, the J gene TRBJ1-6, with TRBD1 matching over 7 bases. Sequencing used blood. The receptor was isolated from a middle-aged woman in good health. The CDR3 is CASTQTGYNSPLHF. CDR3 sequence (DNA): TGTGCCAGCACCCAGACAGGGTATAATTCACCCCTCCACTTT.